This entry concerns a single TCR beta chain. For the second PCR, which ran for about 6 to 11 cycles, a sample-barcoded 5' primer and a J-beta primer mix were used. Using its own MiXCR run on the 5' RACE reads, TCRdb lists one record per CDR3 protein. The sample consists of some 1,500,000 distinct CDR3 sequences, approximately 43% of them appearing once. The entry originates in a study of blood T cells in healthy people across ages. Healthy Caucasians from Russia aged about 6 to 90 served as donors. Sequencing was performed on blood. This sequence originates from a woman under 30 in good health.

CDR3 nucleotides: TGTGCCAGCAGCGTAGGCAGGAAAAGACGAAGTCCGGCAGATACGCAGTATTTT. As protein: CASSVGRKRRSPADTQYF. The chain has TRBV9 and TRBJ2-3; D gene ambiguous. V gave up 0 bases and J gave up 4 bases, with 21 bases separating them. The germline CDR1 and CDR2 sequences are SGDLS and YYNGEE. This CDR3 has 18 residues.